This T cell receptor (beta chain) was sequenced during a study of blood T cell repertoires in COVID-19. The CDR3 consists of 13 residues. The V gene's germline CDR1 is LNHDA and CDR2 SQIVND (reference sequence). The V and J ends lost 5 bases and 5 bases, in that order; junction bases with no gene match: 2. Assay: immunoSEQ multiplex PCR; the TCRdb copy retains only in-frame clones and omits some. The sample records approximately 250,000 clones, about 91% being singletons. The sample was PBMCs or T cells enriched from blood (not recorded which). This chain joins TRBV19 and TRBJ1-5; the match to TRBD1 covers 8 bases. The clonotype was recovered from a middle-aged woman with acute COVID-19. The CDR3 region is CASSLQGDQPQHF. DNA for the CDR3: TGTGCCAGTAGTCTACAGGGGGATCAGCCCCAGCATTTT.